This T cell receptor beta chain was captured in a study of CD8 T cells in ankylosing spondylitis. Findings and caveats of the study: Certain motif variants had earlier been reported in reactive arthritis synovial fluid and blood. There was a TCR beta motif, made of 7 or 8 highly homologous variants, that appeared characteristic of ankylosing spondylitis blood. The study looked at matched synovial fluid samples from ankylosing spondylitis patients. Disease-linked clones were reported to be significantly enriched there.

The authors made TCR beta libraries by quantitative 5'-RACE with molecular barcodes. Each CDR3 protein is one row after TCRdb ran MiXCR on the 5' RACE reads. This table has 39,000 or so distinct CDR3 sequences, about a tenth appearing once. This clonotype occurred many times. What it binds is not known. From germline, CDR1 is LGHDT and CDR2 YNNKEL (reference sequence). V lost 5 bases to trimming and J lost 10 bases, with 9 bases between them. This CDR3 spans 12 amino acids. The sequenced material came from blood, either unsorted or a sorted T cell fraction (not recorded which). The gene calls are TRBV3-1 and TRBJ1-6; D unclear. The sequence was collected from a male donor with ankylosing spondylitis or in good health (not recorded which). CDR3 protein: CASSDTVSPLHF. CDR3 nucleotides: TGTGCCAGCAGCGACACAGTATCACCCCTCCACTTT.